This passage covers 17 T cell receptor beta chains from one sample sequenced in a study of blood T cell repertoires in COVID-19. Only in-frame clones appear in the TCRdb table, and some are missing; sequencing was by immunoSEQ multiplex PCR. Of 130,000 to 150,000 clones in the sample, over 75% were seen once. Sequencing was performed on PBMCs or T cells enriched from blood (not recorded which). The receptors derive from a woman in her twenties or thirties with acute COVID-19.

This chain uses TRBV5-6 with TRBJ2-7, with 12 bases identical to TRBD1. The CDR3 contains 15 residues. Germline values: CDR1 SGHDT, CDR2 YYEEEE. V shed 3 bases, J shed 6 bases, and the junction held 7 bases outside the gene matches. The DNA for the CDR3 is TGTGCCAGCAGCTGGACCGGGACAGGGGGCGGCGAGCAGTACTTC. Protein product: CASSWTGTGGGEQYF.

This clone has only a few counts. The DNA for the CDR3 is TGTGCCAGCAGCCAAAGTTCCGCGGGAGGGACCTACGAGCAGTACTTC. This gives the protein CASSQSSAGGTYEQYF. The J gene is TRBJ2-7, the V gene TRBV6-6; 9 positions agree with TRBD2. The CDR3 length is 16 residues. Trimming took 6 bases from V and 2 from J; bases not matched to a gene: 11. The V gene's germline CDR1 is MNHNY and CDR2 SVGAGI (reference sequence).

The CDR3 nucleotides are TGTGCCAGCAGCTCCCGGACAGGGGGCGTCTACGAGCAGTACTTC. This codes for CASSSRTGGVYEQYF. V gene TRBV5-4 combines with J gene TRBJ2-7; 11 bases fit TRBD1. Germline V lookup: CDR1 SGHNT, CDR2 YYREEE (reference sequence). V was clipped by 3 bases and J by 3 bases; unmatched bases: 5. The CDR3 has 15 amino acids.

This clone was observed a single time. This chain uses TRBV3-1 (or the pseudogene TRBV3-2) with TRBJ1-5; a possible D gene is TRBD1 (6 bases). CDR1 and CDR2 from the germline V gene are LGHDT and YNNKEL (reference sequence). This CDR3 contains 16 residues. Deletions cut 0 bases from V and 2 bases from J, with 11 bases between. CDR3: CASSQEGAGGNQPQHF. As DNA, the CDR3 is TGTGCCAGCAGCCAAGAGGGGGCTGGGGGCAATCAGCCCCAGCATTTT.

V gene TRBV2 combines with J gene TRBJ1-6, with 7 positions matching TRBD1. V was clipped by 1 base and J by 9 bases; unmatched bases: 6. CDR1 is SNHLY, CDR2 FYNNEI, per germline. The CDR3 length is 15 residues. The CDR3 DNA reads as TGTGCCAGCAGTGAAGAGATTCAGGGGGTTTCACCCCTCCACTTT. It specifies CASSEEIQGVSPLHF. The full variable domain, completed using reference TRBV2 and TRBJ1-6, is EPEVTQTPSHQVTQMGQEVILRCVPISNHLYFYWYRQILGQKVEFLVSFYNNEISEKSEIFDDQFSVERPDGSNFTLKIRSTKLEDSAMYFCASSEEIQGVSPLHFGNGTRLTVT.

The rearrangement joins TRBV29-1 to TRBJ1-5; D possibly corresponds to TRBD1 (5 bases). V lost 6 bases and J lost 1, with 10 bases in between. This CDR3 contains 13 residues. The V gene's germline CDR1 is SQVTM and CDR2 ANQGSEA. CDR3 DNA: TGCAGCGTCCAGGAGGGGAGCAATCAGCCCCAGCATTTT. Protein product: CSVQEGSNQPQHF.

The chain recombines TRBV28 with TRBJ2-5, with 8 bases lining up with TRBD1. Unmatched junction bases numbered 18, after V lost 3 bases and J lost 3 bases. Germline V CDR1 and CDR2: MDHEN, SYDVKM. This CDR3 is 19 amino acids long. In DNA form, the CDR3 reads TGTGCCAGCAGTTTCACAGGGGGGACAGAGAAGGCTAGTGAAGAGACCCAGTACTTC. This sequence encodes CASSFTGGTEKASEETQYF.

This rearrangement joins TRBV4-3 to TRBJ2-2; 8 bases map to TRBD2. Trimming removed 1 base from V and 4 bases from J; junction bases left unmatched: 11. CDR3 size: 18 residues. Germline V gene sequence: CDR1 LGHNA, CDR2 YSLEER. The CDR3 loop is CASSQAPAGDVSTGELFF. Written as DNA, the CDR3 is TGCGCCAGCAGCCAAGCCCCAGCGGGAGACGTCAGCACCGGGGAGCTGTTTTTT.

The chain joins TRBV2 to TRBJ1-4; 7 nucleotides line up with TRBD1. Germline loops: CDR1 SNHLY, CDR2 FYNNEI. After removal of 8 bases from V and 4 bases from J, the junction contained 4 bases not matched to a gene. This CDR3 has 13 residues. The CDR3 here is CASRTGLNEKLFF. The CDR3 DNA reads TGTGCCAGCCGGACAGGTCTTAATGAAAAACTGTTTTTT.

This clone appeared once. This rearrangement joins TRBV2 to TRBJ2-5; TRBD1 is a possible D gene (5 bases). V was cut by 5 bases and J by 5 bases, with 15 bases left in between. Germline V gene lookup returns CDR1 SNHLY and CDR2 FYNNEI. The CDR3 extends over 14 amino acids. This CDR3 is CASSWGSGWETQYF. The CDR3 DNA reads TGTGCCAGCAGTTGGGGCTCCGGCTGGGAGACCCAGTACTTC.

This clone was found once. The chain carries TRBV6-5 and TRBJ1-6; D may be TRBD1 (5 bases). Germline V lookup: CDR1 MNHEY, CDR2 SVGAGI. CDR3 size: 15 residues. Trimming left V 8 bases short and J 8 bases short, with 19 bases between. For the CDR3, the DNA is TGTGCCAGCCGGATTATGGGGGGGAGTGATTCACCCCTCCACTTT. Amino acid sequence: CASRIMGGSDSPLHF.

V and J are TRBV6-5 and TRBJ2-7, with TRBD1 matching over 8 bases. The V segment lost 2 bases and the J segment 2 bases; nucleotides outside the gene matches: 2. The CDR3 is made up of 14 amino acids. The germline V gene encodes CDR1 MNHEY and CDR2 SVGAGI. The CDR3, as DNA: TGTGCCAGCAGTTACACACAGGGGGCCTACGAGCAGTACTTC. This gives the protein CASSYTQGAYEQYF.

The V gene is TRBV24-1, the J gene TRBJ1-3, with no clear D. The CDR3 is made up of 15 amino acids. Germline V gives CDR1 KGHDR, CDR2 SFDVKD. V lost 3 bases, J lost 0 bases, and 8 bases lay in between. The CDR3 reads CATSDPQTSGNTIYF. CDR3 coding DNA: TGTGCCACCAGTGATCCACAAACCTCTGGAAACACCATATATTTT.

V gene TRBV9 combines with J gene TRBJ2-5; 13 positions match TRBD2. CDR1 and CDR2 (germline): SGDLS, YYNGEE. Trimming at V came to 0 bases and at J to 2 bases, leaving 7 bases not matched to a gene. This CDR3 is built from 18 residues. DNA of the CDR3: TGTGCCAGCAGCGTAGGACTAGCGGGGGGTACCCAACAAGAGACCCAGTACTTC. It yields the protein CASSVGLAGGTQQETQYF.

V is TRBV3-1 (or the pseudogene TRBV3-2) and J is TRBJ2-5, with 7 bases lining up with TRBD1. J lost 7 bases, V lost 3 bases, and 11 bases had no gene match. CDR3 length: 15 residues. Germline CDR1 is LGHDT and CDR2 is YNNKEL (reference sequence). DNA for the CDR3: TGTGCCAGCAGCCATTTTGACAGGGTCTACGGGACCCAGTACTTC. Amino acids: CASSHFDRVYGTQYF.

This chain links TRBV27 with TRBJ2-5; D not certain. The CDR3 is 17 residues long. Germline V gene data show CDR1 as MNHEY and CDR2 as SMNVEV (reference sequence). The V end was cut by 4 bases, the J end by 4 bases, with 22 bases between. Written as DNA, the CDR3 is TGTGCCAGCAGTTCTCGCCCGCCGGGTAGTGGTAGAGAGACCCAGTACTTC. Amino acids: CASSSRPPGSGRETQYF.

The chain uses TRBV25-1 and TRBJ2-3; tentatively, D is TRBD2 (5 bases). Germline V gives CDR1 MGHDK, CDR2 SYGVNS. Deletions cut 5 bases from V and 2 bases from J, with 17 bases between. CDR3 size: 16 residues. As DNA, the CDR3 is TGTGCCAGCAGTACACTAGGTGTCTCGTTCACAGATACGCAGTATTTT. Amino acids: CASSTLGVSFTDTQYF.